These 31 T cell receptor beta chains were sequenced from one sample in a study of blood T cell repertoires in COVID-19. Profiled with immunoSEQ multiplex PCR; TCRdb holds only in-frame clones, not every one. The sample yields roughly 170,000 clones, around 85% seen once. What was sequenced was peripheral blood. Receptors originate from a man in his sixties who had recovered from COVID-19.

CDR3 in DNA: TGTGCCAGCAGCTTAGTACAGGGGGCTGGCAATGAGCAGTTCTTC. Its translation: CASSLVQGAGNEQFF. The chain combines TRBV7-6 with TRBJ2-1; 9 bases match TRBD1. This CDR3 comprises 15 residues. V trimming: 1 base; J trimming: 6 bases; junction bases outside the gene matches: 4. Germline loops: CDR1 SGHVS, CDR2 FNYEAQ.

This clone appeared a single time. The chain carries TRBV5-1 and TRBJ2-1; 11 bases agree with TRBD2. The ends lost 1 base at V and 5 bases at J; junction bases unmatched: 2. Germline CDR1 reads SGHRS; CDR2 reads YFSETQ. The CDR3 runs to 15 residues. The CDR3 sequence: CASSLLAGGNNEQFF. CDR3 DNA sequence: TGCGCCAGCAGCTTGCTAGCGGGGGGAAACAATGAGCAGTTCTTC.

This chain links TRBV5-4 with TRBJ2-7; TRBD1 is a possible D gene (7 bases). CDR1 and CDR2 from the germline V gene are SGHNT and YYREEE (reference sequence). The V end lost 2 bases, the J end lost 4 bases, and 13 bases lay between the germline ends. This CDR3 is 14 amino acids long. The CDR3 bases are TGTGCCAGCAGCTTCGGAGGGGGCCTGTACGAGCAGTACTTC. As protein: CASSFGGGLYEQYF.

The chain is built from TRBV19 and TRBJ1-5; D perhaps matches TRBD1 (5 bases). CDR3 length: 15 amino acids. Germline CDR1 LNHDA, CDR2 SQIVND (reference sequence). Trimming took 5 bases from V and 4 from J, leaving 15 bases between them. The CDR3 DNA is TGTGCCAGTAGTCCCGACAGCGATAATAATCAGCCCCAGCATTTT. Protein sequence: CASSPDSDNNQPQHF.

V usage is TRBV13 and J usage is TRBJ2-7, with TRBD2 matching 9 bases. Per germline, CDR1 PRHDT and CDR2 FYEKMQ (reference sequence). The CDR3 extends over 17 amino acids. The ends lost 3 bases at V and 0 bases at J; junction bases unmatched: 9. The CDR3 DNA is TGTGCCAGCAGCTTTGGACCTAGCGGGGTTTCCTCCTACGAGCAGTACTTC. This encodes CASSFGPSGVSSYEQYF.

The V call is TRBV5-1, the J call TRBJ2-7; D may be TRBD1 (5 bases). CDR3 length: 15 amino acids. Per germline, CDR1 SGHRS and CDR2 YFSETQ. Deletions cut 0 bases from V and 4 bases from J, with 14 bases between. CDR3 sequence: CASSLDQGGVYEQYF. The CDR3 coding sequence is TGCGCCAGCAGCTTGGATCAGGGCGGAGTGTACGAGCAGTACTTC.

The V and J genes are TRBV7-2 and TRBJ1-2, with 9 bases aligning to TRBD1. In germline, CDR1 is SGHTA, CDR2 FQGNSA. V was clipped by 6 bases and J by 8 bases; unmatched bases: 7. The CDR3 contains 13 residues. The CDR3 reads CASRSGTGRGYTF. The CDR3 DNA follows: TGTGCCAGCAGATCCGGGACAGGGCGAGGCTACACCTTC.

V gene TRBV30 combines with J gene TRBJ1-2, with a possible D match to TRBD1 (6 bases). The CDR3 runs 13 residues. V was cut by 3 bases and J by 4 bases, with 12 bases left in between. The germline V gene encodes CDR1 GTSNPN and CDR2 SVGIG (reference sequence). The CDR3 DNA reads TGTGCCTGGAGACGGGGGGCTGGCTATGGCTACACCTTC. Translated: CAWRRGAGYGYTF.

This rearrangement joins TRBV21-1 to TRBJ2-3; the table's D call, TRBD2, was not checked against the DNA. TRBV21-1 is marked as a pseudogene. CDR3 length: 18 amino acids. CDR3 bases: TGTGCCAGCAGCAAACTCGGACTGTGGAGCGGGGGGTCATATACGCAGTATTTT. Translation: CASSKLGLWSGGSYTQYF.

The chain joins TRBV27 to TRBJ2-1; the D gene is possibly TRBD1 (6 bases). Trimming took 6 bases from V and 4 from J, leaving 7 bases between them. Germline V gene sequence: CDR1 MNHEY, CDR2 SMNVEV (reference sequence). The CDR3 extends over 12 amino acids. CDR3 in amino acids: CASRTGYNEQFF. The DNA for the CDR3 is TGTGCCAGCAGGACAGGTTACAATGAGCAGTTCTTC.

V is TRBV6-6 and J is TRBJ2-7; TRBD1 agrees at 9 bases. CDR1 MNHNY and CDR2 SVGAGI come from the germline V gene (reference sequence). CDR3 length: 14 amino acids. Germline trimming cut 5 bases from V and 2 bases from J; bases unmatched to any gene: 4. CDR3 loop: CASSHRDRAYEQYF. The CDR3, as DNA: TGTGCCAGCAGTCACCGGGACAGGGCCTACGAGCAGTACTTC.

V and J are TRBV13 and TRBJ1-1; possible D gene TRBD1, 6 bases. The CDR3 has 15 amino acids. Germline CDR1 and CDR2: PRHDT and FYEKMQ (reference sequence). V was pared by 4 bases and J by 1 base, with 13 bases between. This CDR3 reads CASSSAGAANTEAFF. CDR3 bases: TGTGCCAGCAGCTCCGCAGGGGCGGCGAACACTGAAGCTTTCTTT. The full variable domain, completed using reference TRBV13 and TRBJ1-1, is AAGVIQSPRHLIKEKRETATLKCYPIPRHDTVYWYQQGPGQDPQFLISFYEKMQSDKGSIPDRFSAQQFSDYHSELNMSSLELGDSALYFCASSSAGAANTEAFFGQGTRLTVV.

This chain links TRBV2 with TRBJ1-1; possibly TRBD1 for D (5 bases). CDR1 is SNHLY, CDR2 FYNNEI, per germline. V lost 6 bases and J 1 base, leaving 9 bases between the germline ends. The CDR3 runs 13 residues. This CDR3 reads CASRRTGNTEAFF. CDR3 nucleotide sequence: TGTGCCAGCAGACGTACAGGGAACACTGAAGCTTTCTTT.

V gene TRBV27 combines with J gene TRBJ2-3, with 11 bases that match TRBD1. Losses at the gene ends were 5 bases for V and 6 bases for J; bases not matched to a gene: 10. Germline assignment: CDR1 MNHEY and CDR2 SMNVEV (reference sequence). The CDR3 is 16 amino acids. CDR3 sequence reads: CASSPRDRGSADTQYF. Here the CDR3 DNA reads TGTGCCAGCAGTCCAAGGGACAGGGGGTCTGCGGATACGCAGTATTTT.

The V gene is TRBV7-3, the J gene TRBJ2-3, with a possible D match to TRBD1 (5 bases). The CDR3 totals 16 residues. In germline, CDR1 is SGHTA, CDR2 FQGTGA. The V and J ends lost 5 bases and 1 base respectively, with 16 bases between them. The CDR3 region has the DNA TGTGCCAGCAGCCCCCAGACTGACAGTCGCACAGATACGCAGTATTTT. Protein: CASSPQTDSRTDTQYF.

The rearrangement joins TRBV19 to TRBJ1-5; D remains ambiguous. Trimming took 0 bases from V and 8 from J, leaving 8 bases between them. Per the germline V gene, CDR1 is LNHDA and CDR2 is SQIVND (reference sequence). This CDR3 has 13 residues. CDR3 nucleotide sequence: TGTGCCAGTAGTATAGATCGGAGTGAGCCCCAGCATTTT. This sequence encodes CASSIDRSEPQHF.

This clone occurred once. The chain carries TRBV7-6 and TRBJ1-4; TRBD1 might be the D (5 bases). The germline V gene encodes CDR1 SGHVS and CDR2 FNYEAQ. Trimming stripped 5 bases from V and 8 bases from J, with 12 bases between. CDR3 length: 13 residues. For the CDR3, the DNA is TGTGCCAGCAGCCTCAGACAGTTAGAAAAACTGTTTTTT. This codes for CASSLRQLEKLFF.

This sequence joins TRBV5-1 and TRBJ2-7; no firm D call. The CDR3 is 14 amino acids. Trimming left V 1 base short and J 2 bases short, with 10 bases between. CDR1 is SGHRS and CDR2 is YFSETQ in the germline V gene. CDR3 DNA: TGCGCCAGCAGCTTGACAGTCTCCACCTACGAGCAGTACTTC. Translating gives CASSLTVSTYEQYF.

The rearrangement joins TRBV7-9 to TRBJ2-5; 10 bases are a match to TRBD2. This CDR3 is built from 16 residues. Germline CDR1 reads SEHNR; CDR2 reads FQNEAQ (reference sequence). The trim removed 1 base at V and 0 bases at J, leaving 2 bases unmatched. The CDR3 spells CASSLGSGGHQETQYF. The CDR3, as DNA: TGTGCCAGCAGCTTAGGTAGCGGGGGGCACCAAGAGACCCAGTACTTC.

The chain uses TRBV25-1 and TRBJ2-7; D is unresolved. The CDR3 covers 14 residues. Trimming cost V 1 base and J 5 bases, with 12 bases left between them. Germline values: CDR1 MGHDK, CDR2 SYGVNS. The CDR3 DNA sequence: TGTGCCAGCAGTGAATGGGCAGATATCGACGAGCAGTACTTC. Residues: CASSEWADIDEQYF.

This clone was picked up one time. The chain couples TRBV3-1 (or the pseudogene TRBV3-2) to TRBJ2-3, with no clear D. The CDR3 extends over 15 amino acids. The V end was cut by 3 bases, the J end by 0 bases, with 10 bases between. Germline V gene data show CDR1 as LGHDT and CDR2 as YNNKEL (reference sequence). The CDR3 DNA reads TGTGCCAGCAGCCACGTAGGAGTGAGCACAGATACGCAGTATTTT. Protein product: CASSHVGVSTDTQYF.

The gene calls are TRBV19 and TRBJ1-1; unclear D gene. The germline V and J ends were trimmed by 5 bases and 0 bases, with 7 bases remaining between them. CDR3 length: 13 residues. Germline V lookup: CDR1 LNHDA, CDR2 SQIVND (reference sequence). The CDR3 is CASSGTMNTEAFF. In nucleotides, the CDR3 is TGTGCCAGTAGTGGCACGATGAACACTGAAGCTTTCTTT.

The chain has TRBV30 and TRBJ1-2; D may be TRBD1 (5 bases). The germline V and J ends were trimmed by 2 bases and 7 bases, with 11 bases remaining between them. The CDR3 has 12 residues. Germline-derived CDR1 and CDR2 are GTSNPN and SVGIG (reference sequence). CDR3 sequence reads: CAWSPTTVGYTF. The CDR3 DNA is TGTGCCTGGAGTCCGACGACAGTTGGCTACACCTTC.

The CDR3 region is CASSLGDNRAEQYF. The CDR3 nucleotides are TGCGCCAGCAGCTTGGGGGATAACAGGGCCGAGCAGTACTTC. V usage is TRBV5-1 and J usage is TRBJ2-7; perhaps TRBD1 as D (6 bases). The CDR3 is made up of 14 amino acids. The germline CDR1 and CDR2 sequences are SGHRS and YFSETQ. V shed 0 bases and J shed 6 bases, with 13 bases lying between them. The full variable domain, in which reference TRBV5-1 and TRBJ2-7 provide the parts outside the CDR3, is KAGVTQTPRYLIKTRGQQVTLSCSPISGHRSVSWYQQTPGQGLQFLFEYFSETQRNKGNFPGRFSGRQFSNSRSEMNVSTLELGDSALYLCASSLGDNRAEQYFGPGTRLTVT.

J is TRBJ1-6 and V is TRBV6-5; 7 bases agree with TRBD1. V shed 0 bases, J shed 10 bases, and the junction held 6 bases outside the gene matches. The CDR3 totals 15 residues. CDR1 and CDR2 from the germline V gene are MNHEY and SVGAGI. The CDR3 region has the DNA TGTGCCAGCAGTTACTCTACAGGGGCAGACTCACCCCTCCACTTT. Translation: CASSYSTGADSPLHF.

This CDR3 reads CASRTPPEKLFF. The CDR3 coding sequence is TGTGCCAGCCGGACACCACCTGAAAAACTGTTTTTT. V gene TRBV27 combines with J gene TRBJ1-4; tentative D call: TRBD1 (5 bases). Germline CDR1 is MNHEY and CDR2 is SMNVEV (reference sequence). Trimming took 8 bases from V and 7 from J, leaving 11 bases between them. This CDR3 has 12 residues.

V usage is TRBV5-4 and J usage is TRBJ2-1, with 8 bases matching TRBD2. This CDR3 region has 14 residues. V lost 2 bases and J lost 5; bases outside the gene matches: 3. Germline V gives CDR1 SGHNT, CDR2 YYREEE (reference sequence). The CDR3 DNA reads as TGTGCCAGCAGCTTCAAGCGGGGGAACAATGAGCAGTTCTTC. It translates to CASSFKRGNNEQFF. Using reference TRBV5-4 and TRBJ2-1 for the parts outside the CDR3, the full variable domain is ETGVTQSPTHLIKTRGQQVTLRCSSQSGHNTVSWYQQALGQGPQFIFQYYREEENGRGNFPPRFSGLQFPNYSSELNVNALELDDSALYLCASSFKRGNNEQFFGPGTRLTVL.

The CDR3 loop reads CASRTGGNNEKLFF. The CDR3 DNA sequence: TGTGCCAGCAGGACAGGGGGTAATAATGAAAAACTGTTTTTT. This chain connects TRBV10-3 to TRBJ1-4; 10 nucleotides align to TRBD1. Germline CDR1 and CDR2: ENHRY and SYGVKD. The CDR3 contains 14 residues. The junction had 6 bases not matched to a gene; V was cut back by 10 bases and J by 4 bases.

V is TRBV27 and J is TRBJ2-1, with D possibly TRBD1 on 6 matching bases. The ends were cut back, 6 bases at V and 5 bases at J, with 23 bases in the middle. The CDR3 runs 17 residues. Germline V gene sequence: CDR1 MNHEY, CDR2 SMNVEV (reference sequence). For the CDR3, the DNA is TGTGCCAGCAGCCTACAGGGAGTAGCAGGAGGAAACAATGAGCAGTTCTTC. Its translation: CASSLQGVAGGNNEQFF.

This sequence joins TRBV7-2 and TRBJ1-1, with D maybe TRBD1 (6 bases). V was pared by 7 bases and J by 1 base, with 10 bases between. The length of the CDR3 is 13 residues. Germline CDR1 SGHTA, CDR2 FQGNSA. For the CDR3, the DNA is TGTGCCAGCACCTGGGGGCAGAACACTGAAGCTTTCTTT. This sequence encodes CASTWGQNTEAFF.

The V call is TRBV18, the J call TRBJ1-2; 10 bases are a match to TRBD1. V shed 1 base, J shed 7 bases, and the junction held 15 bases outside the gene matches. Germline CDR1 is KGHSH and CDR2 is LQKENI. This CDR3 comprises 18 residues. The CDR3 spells CASSPQVPTGGAYPGYTF. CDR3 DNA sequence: TGTGCCAGCTCACCACAGGTTCCGACAGGGGGCGCTTATCCTGGCTACACCTTC.